Following are 10 T cell receptor beta chains from one sample sequenced in a study of CXCR3-negative and CXCR3-positive naive CD8 T cells. Overall study results and limits: Researchers report that CXCR3-positive naive cells carry more hydrophobic TRB CDR3s than CXCR3-negative naive cells.

These TCRs' antigens remain unknown. UMI-labeled 5' RACE TRB cDNA libraries were prepared from the cells. No DNA is given; TCRdb re-called the 5' RACE reads and lists each CDR3 protein once. The repertoire shows 90,000 to 150,000 distinct CDR3 sequences; the top ten hold roughly 0.35%. The sequencing input was naive CXCR3+ CD8+ T cells from blood. Noted subset: CD45RO-CCR7+CD27+CD95- naive CD8+ T cells expressing CXCR3 (TNR3+). These TCRs come from a human donor in good health. Some clones in this sample may be carry-over from other donors' samples.

This chain links TRBV9 with TRBJ2-7. CDR1 is SGDLS, CDR2 YYNGEE, per germline. The CDR3 runs 13 residues. The CDR3 here is CASSVGGYYEQYF.

The gene calls are TRBV12-3 or TRBV12-4 and TRBJ1-2; TCRdb designates TRBD1, a call that cannot be tested without DNA. This CDR3 spans 14 amino acids. The CDR3 reads CASRPQGPSIGYTF.

The chain joins TRBV12-3 or TRBV12-4 to TRBJ2-1; the D call from TCRdb, TRBD1, cannot be confirmed without DNA. The CDR3 has 15 residues. CDR3 amino acids: CASRPLGRNYDEQFF.

The chain joins TRBV5-1 to TRBJ2-3; the TCRdb D gene call, TRBD2, has no DNA to confirm it. From germline, CDR1 is SGHRS and CDR2 YFSETQ. This CDR3 spans 15 amino acids. The CDR3 loop reads CASSLEAGATDTQYF.

The chain combines TRBV7-8 with TRBJ2-7. Germline CDR1 reads SGHVS; CDR2 reads FQNEAQ. The CDR3 sequence is 12 residues long. CDR3 in amino acids: CASSLYGYEQYF. The whole variable domain, remainder taken from reference TRBV7-8 and TRBJ2-7, is GAGVSQSPRYKVAKRGQDVALRCDPISGHVSLFWYQQALGQGPEFLTYFQNEAQLDKSGLPSDRFFAERPEGSVSTLKIQRTQQEDSAVYLCASSLYGYEQYFGPGTRLTVT.

CDR3 sequence reads: CASSSGGGPEAFF. The gene calls are TRBV9 and TRBJ1-1; TCRdb selects TRBD1, and the lack of DNA leaves this call unchecked. The CDR3 sequence is 13 residues long. CDR1 SGDLS and CDR2 YYNGEE come from the germline V gene. The full variable domain, completed using reference TRBV9 and TRBJ1-1, is DSGVTQTPKHLITATGQRVTLRCSPRSGDLSVYWYQQSLDQGLQFLIQYYNGEERAKGNILERFSAQQFPDLHSELNLSSLELGDSALYFCASSSGGGPEAFFGQGTRLTVV.

The chain carries TRBV28 and TRBJ2-1; TCRdb returns TRBD2, unconfirmable since there is no DNA. Germline V gives CDR1 MDHEN, CDR2 SYDVKM. The CDR3 is made up of 15 amino acids. Here the CDR3 reads CAGSRSGPSYNEQFF.

V usage is TRBV7-2 and J usage is TRBJ1-1. CDR3 size: 14 residues. Germline loops: CDR1 SGHTA, CDR2 FQGNSA. CDR3 residues: CASSLSWTVLEAFF. The whole variable domain, remainder taken from reference TRBV7-2 and TRBJ1-1, is GAGVSQSPSNKVTEKGKDVELRCDPISGHTALYWYRQSLGQGLEFLIYFQGNSAPDKSGLPSDRFSAERTGGSVSTLTIQRTQQEDSAVYLCASSLSWTVLEAFFGQGTRLTVV.

This sequence joins TRBV27 and TRBJ2-1; TCRdb's D call of TRBD1 is untestable without DNA. The germline V gene encodes CDR1 MNHEY and CDR2 SMNVEV (reference sequence). There are 15 residues in the CDR3. CDR3 region: CASRGQGVSYNEQFF.

This chain joins TRBV5-1 and TRBJ2-1; TCRdb's D call, TRBD1, is unchecked because there is no DNA. The CDR3 sequence is 16 residues long. Germline CDR1 is SGHRS and CDR2 is YFSETQ. The CDR3 here is CASSLAGTGYYNEQFF.